The 27 T cell receptor beta chains listed next were all sequenced from one sample in a study of blood T cell repertoires in COVID-19. Sequenced by immunoSEQ multiplex PCR; TCRdb stores in-frame clones only, minus some. Here the sample spans about 170,000 clones, 88% being singletons. Specimen: peripheral blood. These receptor sequences come from a man in his sixties with acute or convalescent COVID-19.

The V and J genes are TRBV21-1 and TRBJ2-5; TRBD2 was called by the table and not checked on the DNA. TRBV21-1 is labeled a pseudogene. This CDR3 comprises 16 residues. In DNA, the CDR3 is TGTGCCAGCAGCAAGGAGCCCCCACCGCATCAAGAGACCCAGTACTTC. It specifies CASSKEPPPHQETQYF.

In its sample, this clone was seen once. V gene TRBV14 combines with J gene TRBJ2-7, with D possibly being TRBD1 (5 bases). V was shortened by 4 bases and J by 5 bases, with 15 bases between the two germline ends. Germline CDR1 is SGHDN and CDR2 is FVKESK. The CDR3 has 14 residues. The CDR3, as DNA: TGTGCCAGCAGCCGTCCCCCCAGGGAAAACGAGCAGTACGTC. Translation: CASSRPPRENEQYV.

V and J are TRBV11-2 and TRBJ2-5; 10 bases match TRBD1. CDR3 length equals 14 residues. V was pared by 6 bases and J by 3 bases, with 4 bases of the junction left unmatched. CDR1 and CDR2 (germline): SGHAT, FQNNGV. CDR3 nucleotide sequence: TGTGCCAGCAGTGGACAGGGGGTCGAAGAGACCCAGTACTTC. This codes for CASSGQGVEETQYF.

This clone was seen only a few times. The V call is TRBV7-2, the J call TRBJ2-7; 9 nucleotides align to TRBD2. Germline CDR1 is SGHTA and CDR2 is FQGNSA. The CDR3 sequence is 15 residues long. Losses at the gene ends were 1 base for V and 7 bases for J; bases not matched to a gene: 8. The CDR3 DNA reads as TGTGCCAGCAGCTTAGGACTAGCGGCCCCCCGGGAGCAGTACTTC. Its protein product is CASSLGLAAPREQYF.

With regard to this clone: With a much larger clone just one base away, this may be a read error. CDR3 nucleotides: TGTGCCAGCAGCCCGAGCACAGATACGCAGTATTTT. Its translation is CASSPSTDTQYF. The chain couples TRBV27 to TRBJ2-3; D is unclear. The germline CDR1 and CDR2 sequences are MNHEY and SMNVEV (reference sequence). This CDR3 is 12 amino acids long. V was pared by 6 bases and J by 0 bases, with 4 bases between.

The V gene is TRBV20-1, the J gene TRBJ2-7, with 7 bases that match TRBD1. From germline, CDR1 is DFQATT and CDR2 SNEGSKA (reference sequence). V dropped 4 bases and J dropped 6; count of bases not matched to a gene: 3. The CDR3 contains 11 residues. The CDR3: CSATRQGEQYF. The CDR3 nucleotides are TGCAGTGCTACTCGACAGGGCGAGCAGTACTTC.

This clone appeared many times. CDR3 sequence: CASRERGTAEAFF. The CDR3 nucleotides read TGTGCCAGCAGGGAGAGGGGGACGGCTGAAGCTTTCTTT. The chain combines TRBV2 with TRBJ1-1; maybe TRBD1 (6 bases). The CDR3 runs to 13 residues. Per germline, CDR1 SNHLY and CDR2 FYNNEI. V was trimmed by 6 bases and J by 6 bases, leaving 14 bases between them.

V gene TRBV11-2 combines with J gene TRBJ1-2; D not resolved. The V end was cut by 5 bases, the J end by 2 bases, with 9 bases between. The CDR3 consists of 13 residues. Per germline, CDR1 SGHAT and CDR2 FQNNGV. The CDR3 DNA follows: TGTGCCAGCAGCCAGGAAGGAAACTATGGCTACACCTTC. It translates to CASSQEGNYGYTF.

CDR3 nucleotide sequence: TGTGCCTGCCTGACCGGGACAGCCTTCTTCATGAACACTGAAGCTTTCTTT. Its translation is CACLTGTAFFMNTEAFF. This chain links TRBV30 with TRBJ1-1; 7 bases map to TRBD1. The CDR3 runs 17 residues. J lost 0 bases, V lost 6 bases, and 16 bases had no gene match. Germline-derived CDR1 and CDR2 are GTSNPN and SVGIG (reference sequence).

The chain joins TRBV5-1 to TRBJ2-7, with D tentatively TRBD1 (6 bases). Trimming left V 3 bases short and J 1 base short, with 8 bases between. The CDR3 is 13 amino acids. Germline V gives CDR1 SGHRS, CDR2 YFSETQ. This CDR3 is CASSWTVSYEQYF. CDR3 coding DNA: TGCGCCAGCAGCTGGACAGTGTCCTACGAGCAGTACTTC.

J is TRBJ2-7 and V is TRBV6-4, with 12 bases matching TRBD2. Trimming cost V 6 bases and J 5 bases; bases outside gene matches: 5. Germline V gene data show CDR1 as MRHNA and CDR2 as SNTAGT. The CDR3 has 14 residues. The chain's CDR3 is CASRDLAGGDEQYF. CDR3 sequence (DNA): TGTGCCAGCAGAGATCTAGCGGGAGGGGACGAGCAGTACTTC.

This chain joins TRBV6-2 or TRBV6-3 and TRBJ1-5; D call uncertain. This CDR3 is 12 amino acids long. CDR1 and CDR2 from the germline V gene are MNHEY and SVGEGT. V shed 5 bases and J shed 11 bases, with 13 bases lying between them. As DNA, the CDR3 is TGTGCCAGCAGTCGTAGCGTTACGGCCCAGCATTTT. It codes for CASSRSVTAQHF.

This CDR3 is CASSFDRTRIVGYTF. The CDR3 bases are TGTGCCAGCAGTTTTGACAGGACCCGTATAGTTGGCTACACCTTC. The chain joins TRBV6-5 to TRBJ1-2, with D maybe TRBD1 (6 bases). Germline-derived CDR1 and CDR2 are MNHEY and SVGAGI. Trimming left V 4 bases short and J 7 bases short, with 19 bases between. The CDR3 runs to 15 residues.

This clone turned up a few times. The chain links TRBV4-2 to TRBJ2-2, with 10 nucleotides matching TRBD2. The CDR3 runs 17 residues. The germline gives CDR1 LGHNA, CDR2 YNFKEQ. J lost 6 bases, V lost 3 bases, and 10 bases had no gene match. Written as DNA, the CDR3 is TGTGCCAGCAGCCATGCCGGGACTAGCGTCAGTCCCGGGGAGCTGTTTTTT. It specifies CASSHAGTSVSPGELFF.

On this clone: Lacking the conserved final phenylalanine or tryptophan, this CDR3 likely reflects a read error. The DNA is omitted, as the CDR3 cannot be located on it reliably, and the CDR3 follows TCRdb's listing. The chain has TRBV5-4 and TRBJ2-7; the table names TRBD1, a call not compared with the DNA. Germline V gene lookup returns CDR1 SGHNT and CDR2 YYREEE (reference sequence). With termini counted, the CDR3 has 8 amino acids. CDR3 region: CASGKGGY.

The gene calls are TRBV7-2 and TRBJ2-7, with 14 bases aligning to TRBD2. V lost 6 bases and J lost 3; bases outside the gene matches: 4. This CDR3 spans 15 amino acids. The germline V gene encodes CDR1 SGHTA and CDR2 FQGNSA. CDR3 DNA sequence: TGTGCCAGCAGATCCGGGACTAGCGGGAGCTACGAGCAGTACTTC. Protein sequence: CASRSGTSGSYEQYF.

The chain links TRBV6-5 to TRBJ1-1; D is ambiguous. CDR1 and CDR2 from the germline V gene are MNHEY and SVGAGI. Trimming left V 0 bases short and J 0 bases short, with 11 bases between. The CDR3 length is 16 residues. CDR3 loop: CASSYSPGYVNTEAFF. The CDR3 DNA reads as TGTGCCAGCAGTTACTCTCCGGGGTACGTGAACACTGAAGCTTTCTTT.

V gene TRBV9 combines with J gene TRBJ2-2; tentatively, D is TRBD1 (6 bases). The CDR3 contains 14 residues. Germline-derived CDR1 and CDR2 are SGDLS and YYNGEE. V lost 3 bases and J lost 5, with 11 bases in between. CDR3 residues: CASSAPRGTGELFF. The CDR3 DNA sequence: TGTGCCAGCAGCGCCCCTAGGGGGACCGGGGAGCTGTTTTTT.

The chain carries TRBV11-3 and TRBJ1-1; 9 bases align to TRBD1. The germline V gene encodes CDR1 SGHNT and CDR2 YENEEA. The CDR3 runs to 17 residues. Germline trimming cut 5 bases from V and 1 base from J; bases unmatched to any gene: 11. The CDR3: CASSRLGTGQPNTEAFF. The CDR3 DNA reads as TGTGCCAGCAGCCGGTTAGGGACAGGGCAACCGAACACTGAAGCTTTCTTT.

This clone was seen a handful of times. The chain links TRBV6-5 to TRBJ2-2; TRBD2 is a possible D gene (6 bases). CDR3 length equals 13 residues. V was cut by 1 base and J by 11 bases, with 11 bases left in between. Germline V lookup: CDR1 MNHEY, CDR2 SVGAGI. The CDR3 DNA follows: TGTGCCAGCAGTTACTTTAGCGGACAAGAGCTGTTTTTT. It translates to CASSYFSGQELFF.

This chain joins TRBV2 and TRBJ1-5; TRBD1 matches 7 bases. The CDR3 is 13 residues long. V shed 8 bases, J shed 3 bases, and the junction held 4 bases outside the gene matches. Germline values: CDR1 SNHLY, CDR2 FYNNEI. DNA for the CDR3: TGTGCCAGCCAGGGGGGTGTCAATCAGCCCCAGCATTTT. Residues: CASQGGVNQPQHF.

The V and J genes are TRBV20-1 and TRBJ1-1; D is ambiguous. With 1 base removed from V and 3 bases from J, the gap between germline ends came to 3 bases. The CDR3 runs 11 residues. Germline V lookup: CDR1 DFQATT, CDR2 SNEGSKA (reference sequence). CDR3 DNA sequence: TGCAGTGCTAGAGCGGACACTGAAGCTTTCTTT. This encodes CSARADTEAFF.

V gene TRBV5-1 combines with J gene TRBJ2-1; 12 bases match TRBD2. V trimming: 5 bases; J trimming: 2 bases; junction bases outside the gene matches: 2. The CDR3 extends over 15 amino acids. Per germline, CDR1 SGHRS and CDR2 YFSETQ. The CDR3 region is CASRGLAGTYNEQFF. CDR3 bases: TGCGCCAGCAGAGGACTAGCGGGGACCTACAATGAGCAGTTCTTC.

V usage is TRBV6-5 and J usage is TRBJ2-3, with 7 positions matching TRBD1. This CDR3 has 15 amino acids. From germline, CDR1 is MNHEY and CDR2 SVGAGI. V lost 6 bases and J lost 3; bases outside the gene matches: 9. CDR3 DNA: TGTGCCAGCAGCTTAACAGGGGATGCAACAGATACGCAGTATTTT. The encoded protein is CASSLTGDATDTQYF.

V gene TRBV27 combines with J gene TRBJ1-6, with 9 bases that match TRBD1. There are 15 residues in the CDR3. Trimming removed 5 bases from V and 9 bases from J; junction bases left unmatched: 8. Germline loops: CDR1 MNHEY, CDR2 SMNVEV (reference sequence). The CDR3 here is CASSPSGTGTSPLHF. The CDR3 bases are TGTGCCAGCAGTCCATCCGGGACAGGGACTTCACCCCTCCACTTT.

On this clone itself: The junction shows a germline mismatch at one end, possibly a read error. V gene TRBV24-1 combines with J gene TRBJ2-1; D gene uncertain. The CDR3 is 13 amino acids. In germline, CDR1 is KGHDR, CDR2 SFDVKD. The CDR3 here is CAISVRSLDEQFF. The CDR3 DNA reads TGTGCCATCAGTGTGAGGTCTCTCGATGAGCAGTTCTTC.

The chain links TRBV14 to TRBJ2-7; D unclear. Trimming took off 4 bases at V and 5 bases at J, with 15 bases between the two ends. The CDR3 is 14 amino acids. The germline V gene encodes CDR1 SGHDN and CDR2 FVKESK. CDR3 in amino acids: CASSPLSRWNEQYF. In DNA, the CDR3 is TGTGCCAGCAGCCCCCTGAGCAGGTGGAACGAGCAGTACTTC.